This T cell receptor (beta chain) was captured by sequencing in a study of CD4 T cells in relation to SARS-CoV-2 and coronaviruses. Study-wide findings and caveats: SARS-CoV-2-driven expansion was significantly weaker in crossreactive than monoreactive clones. No donor gave both pre-pandemic and post-infection samples.

Naive and memory CD4+ T cell DNA was deep-sequenced without culture. Libraries were prepared by immunoSEQ multiplex PCR; TCRdb keeps only in-frame clonotypes and omits some of them. The table includes about 68,000 clones, roughly 93% detected once. CD4+ T cells from unexposed donors were obtained before the COVID-19 pandemic (2011-2018). This CDR3 has 12 residues. Deletions cut 2 bases from V and 4 bases from J, with 5 bases between. This clone was detected only once. The target antigen is unknown. The chain uses TRBV12-3 or TRBV12-4 and TRBJ2-5; tentative D call: TRBD1 (5 bases). Sequenced input: naive CD4+ T cells from PBMCs. As for subset: naive CD4+ T cells isolated by negative enrichment. The sequence derives from a human donor in good health. The CDR3 reads CASSLRGETQYF. The CDR3 coding sequence is TGTGCCAGCAGTTTAAGGGGAGAGACCCAGTACTTC.